The 2 T cell receptor beta chains below come from one sample, sequenced in a study of blood T cell repertoires in COVID-19. Here immunoSEQ multiplex PCR was the method, and the copy in TCRdb shows in-frame clones only, minus some. This table has about 340,000 clones, about 83% appearing once. The sequencing sample was made of peripheral blood. These receptors all stem from a man aged 25 to 40 with active or convalescent COVID-19.

The chain carries TRBV5-1 and TRBJ2-1, with 7 bases that match TRBD1. J gave up 6 bases and V 4 bases, and 7 bases lay outside the gene matches. The germline CDR1 and CDR2 sequences are SGHRS and YFSETQ. This CDR3 has 14 amino acids. CDR3 DNA: TGCGCCAGCAGCACCGGGACAGCCTTCAATGAGCAGTTCTTC. Translation gives CASSTGTAFNEQFF.

This clone was detected a few times. This CDR3 is CASSRGLGIYTEAFF. In DNA form, the CDR3 reads TGTGCCAGCTCCAGGGGGCTCGGAATTTACACTGAAGCTTTCTTT. The gene calls are TRBV19 and TRBJ1-1, with 8 nucleotides matching TRBD1. The CDR3 is made up of 15 amino acids. Trimming cost V 9 bases and J 3 bases; bases outside gene matches: 12. Germline loops: CDR1 LNHDA, CDR2 SQIVND (reference sequence).